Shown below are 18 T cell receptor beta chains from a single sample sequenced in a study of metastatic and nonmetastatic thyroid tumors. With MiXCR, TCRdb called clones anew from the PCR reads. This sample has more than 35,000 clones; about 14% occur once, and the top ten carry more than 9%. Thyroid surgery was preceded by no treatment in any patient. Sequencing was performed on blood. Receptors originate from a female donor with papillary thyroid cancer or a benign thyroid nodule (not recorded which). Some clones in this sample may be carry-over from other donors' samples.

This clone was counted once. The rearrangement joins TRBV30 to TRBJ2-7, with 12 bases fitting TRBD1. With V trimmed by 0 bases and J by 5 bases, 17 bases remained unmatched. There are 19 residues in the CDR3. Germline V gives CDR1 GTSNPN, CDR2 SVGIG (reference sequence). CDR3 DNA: TGTGCCTGGAGTGTAAGTGTCCCATCTTTCGGGACAGGGGGCCACGAGCAGTACTTC. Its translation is CAWSVSVPSFGTGGHEQYF.

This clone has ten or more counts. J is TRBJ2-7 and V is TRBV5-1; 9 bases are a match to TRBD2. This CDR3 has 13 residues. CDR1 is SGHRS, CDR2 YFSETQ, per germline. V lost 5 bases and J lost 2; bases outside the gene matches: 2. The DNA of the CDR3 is TGCGCCAGCAGTGCGGGAGGGGCCTACGAGCAGTACTTC. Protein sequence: CASSAGGAYEQYF.

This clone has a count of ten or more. The CDR3 reads CSARDGGLGTYEQYF. The CDR3 DNA reads TGCAGTGCTAGAGATGGGGGACTAGGGACCTACGAGCAGTACTTC. V usage is TRBV20-1 and J usage is TRBJ2-7; 8 nucleotides align to TRBD2. Losses at the gene ends were 0 bases for V and 2 bases for J; bases not matched to a gene: 6. There are 15 residues in the CDR3. The V gene's germline CDR1 is DFQATT and CDR2 SNEGSKA (reference sequence).

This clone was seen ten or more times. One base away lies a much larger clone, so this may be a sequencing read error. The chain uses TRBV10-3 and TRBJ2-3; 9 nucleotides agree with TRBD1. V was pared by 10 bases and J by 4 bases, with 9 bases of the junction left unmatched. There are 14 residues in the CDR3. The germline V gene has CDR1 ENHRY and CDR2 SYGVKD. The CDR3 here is CATTLGTGSDTQYF. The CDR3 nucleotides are TGTGCCACCACCCTCGGGACAGGGTCAGATACGCAGTATTTT.

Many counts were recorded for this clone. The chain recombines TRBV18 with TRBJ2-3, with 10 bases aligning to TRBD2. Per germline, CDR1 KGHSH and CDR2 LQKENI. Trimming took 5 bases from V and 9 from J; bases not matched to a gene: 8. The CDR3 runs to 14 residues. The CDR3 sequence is CASSNLAGETTQYF. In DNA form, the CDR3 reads TGTGCCAGCTCAAATCTAGCGGGAGAGACGACGCAGTATTTT. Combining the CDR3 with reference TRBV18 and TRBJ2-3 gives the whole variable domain NAGVMQNPRHLVRRRGQEARLRCSPMKGHSHVYWYRQLPEEGLKFMVYLQKENIIDESGMPKERFSAEFPKEGPSILRIQQVVRGDSAAYFCASSNLAGETTQYFGPGTRLTVL.

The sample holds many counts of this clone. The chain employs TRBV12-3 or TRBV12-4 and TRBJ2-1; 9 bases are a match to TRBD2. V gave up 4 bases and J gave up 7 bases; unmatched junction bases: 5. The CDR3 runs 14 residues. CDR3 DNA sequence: TGTGCCAGCAGTTCTAGCGGGATCTGGAATGAGCAGTTCTTC. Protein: CASSSSGIWNEQFF.

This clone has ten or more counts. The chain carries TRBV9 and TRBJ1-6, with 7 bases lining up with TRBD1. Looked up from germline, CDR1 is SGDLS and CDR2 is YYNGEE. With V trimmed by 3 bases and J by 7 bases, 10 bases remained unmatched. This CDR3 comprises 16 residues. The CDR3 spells CASSDPTGVRNSPLHF. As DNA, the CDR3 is TGTGCCAGCAGCGACCCTACAGGGGTGCGAAATTCACCCCTCCACTTT. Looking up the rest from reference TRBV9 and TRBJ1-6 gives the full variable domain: DSGVTQTPKHLITATGQRVTLRCSPRSGDLSVYWYQQSLDQGLQFLIQYYNGEERAKGNILERFSAQQFPDLHSELNLSSLELGDSALYFCASSDPTGVRNSPLHFGNGTRLTVT.

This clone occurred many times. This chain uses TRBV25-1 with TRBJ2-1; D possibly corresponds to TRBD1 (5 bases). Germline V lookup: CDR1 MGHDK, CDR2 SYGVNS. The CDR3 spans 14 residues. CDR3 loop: CATGGQGRGHEQFF. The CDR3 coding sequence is TGTGCGACCGGTGGGCAGGGTCGTGGCCATGAGCAGTTCTTC.

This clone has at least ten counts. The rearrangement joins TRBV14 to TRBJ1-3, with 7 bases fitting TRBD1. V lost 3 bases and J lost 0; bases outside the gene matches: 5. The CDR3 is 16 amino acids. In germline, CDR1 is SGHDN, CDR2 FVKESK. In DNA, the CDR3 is TGTGCCAGCAGCCACACAGGGGATCTCTCTGGAAACACCATATATTTT. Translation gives CASSHTGDLSGNTIYF.

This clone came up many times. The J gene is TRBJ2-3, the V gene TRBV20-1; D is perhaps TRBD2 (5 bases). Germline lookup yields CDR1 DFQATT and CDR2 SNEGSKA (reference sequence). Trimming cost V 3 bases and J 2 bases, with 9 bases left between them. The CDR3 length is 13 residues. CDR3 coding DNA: TGCAGTGCTAGGGAGGTAAACACAGATACGCAGTATTTT. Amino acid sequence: CSAREVNTDTQYF.

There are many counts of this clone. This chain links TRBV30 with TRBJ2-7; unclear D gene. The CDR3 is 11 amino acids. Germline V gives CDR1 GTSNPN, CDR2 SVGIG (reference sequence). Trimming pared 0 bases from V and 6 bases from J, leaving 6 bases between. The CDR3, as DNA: TGTGCCTGGAGTGTACGTGTCGAGCAGTACTTC. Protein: CAWSVRVEQYF.

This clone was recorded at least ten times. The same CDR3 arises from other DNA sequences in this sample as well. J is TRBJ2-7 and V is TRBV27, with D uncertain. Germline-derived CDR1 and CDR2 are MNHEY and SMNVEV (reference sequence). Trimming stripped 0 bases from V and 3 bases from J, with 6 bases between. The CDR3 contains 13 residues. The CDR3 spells CASSLSGGYEQYF. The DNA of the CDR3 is TGTGCCAGCAGTTTATCGGGTGGCTACGAGCAGTACTTC.

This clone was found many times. The CDR3 sequence is CASSTPGTSLVNEQFF. CDR3 sequence (DNA): TGTGCCAGCAGCACCCCCGGGACTAGCCTTGTCAATGAGCAGTTCTTC. The V call is TRBV13, the J call TRBJ2-1; TRBD2 agrees at 9 bases. Germline CDR1 PRHDT, CDR2 FYEKMQ (reference sequence). The CDR3 contains 16 residues. Trimming at V came to 5 bases and at J to 6 bases, leaving 11 bases not matched to a gene.

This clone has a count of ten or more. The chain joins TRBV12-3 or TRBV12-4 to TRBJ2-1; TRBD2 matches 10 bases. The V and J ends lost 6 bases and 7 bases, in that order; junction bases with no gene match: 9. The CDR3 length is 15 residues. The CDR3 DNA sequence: TGTGCCAGCAGCCCTAGCGGGAGTGTACTAAATGAGCAGTTCTTC. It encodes CASSPSGSVLNEQFF.

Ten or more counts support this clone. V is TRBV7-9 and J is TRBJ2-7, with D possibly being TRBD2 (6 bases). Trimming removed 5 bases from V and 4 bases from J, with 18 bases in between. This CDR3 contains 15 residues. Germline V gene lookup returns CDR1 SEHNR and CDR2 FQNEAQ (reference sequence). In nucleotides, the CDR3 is TGTGCCAGCAGCCTTAGCGGAGCGCGCGGTTACGAGCAGTACTTC. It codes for CASSLSGARGYEQYF. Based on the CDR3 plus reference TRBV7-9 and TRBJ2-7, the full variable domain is DTGVSQNPRHKITKRGQNVTFRCDPISEHNRLYWYRQTLGQGPEFLTYFQNEAQLEKSRLLSDRFSAERPKGSFSTLEIQRTEQGDSAMYLCASSLSGARGYEQYFGPGTRLTVT.

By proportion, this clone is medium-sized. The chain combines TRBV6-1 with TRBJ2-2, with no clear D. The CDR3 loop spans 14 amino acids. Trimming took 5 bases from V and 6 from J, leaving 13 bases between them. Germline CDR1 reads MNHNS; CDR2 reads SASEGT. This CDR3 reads CASSQTTFAGELFF. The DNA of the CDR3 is TGTGCCAGCAGTCAAACTACCTTCGCCGGGGAGCTGTTTTTT.

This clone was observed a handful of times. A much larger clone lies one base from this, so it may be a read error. The CDR3 is CASSPATLVNEQFF. The CDR3 region has the DNA TGCGCCAGCAGCCCAGCCACTCTAGTCAATGAGCAGTTCTTC. The gene calls are TRBV5-1 and TRBJ2-1; D unresolved. Trimming cost V 4 bases and J 6 bases, with 14 bases left between them. This CDR3 has 14 residues. The V gene's germline CDR1 is SGHRS and CDR2 YFSETQ.

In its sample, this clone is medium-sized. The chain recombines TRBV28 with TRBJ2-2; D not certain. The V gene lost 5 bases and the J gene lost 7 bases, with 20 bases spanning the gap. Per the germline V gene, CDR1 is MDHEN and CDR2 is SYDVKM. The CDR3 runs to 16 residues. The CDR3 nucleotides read TGTGCCAGCAGTCCATCATCAATTGGGTCAGGCGGGGAGCTGTTTTTT. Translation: CASSPSSIGSGGELFF.